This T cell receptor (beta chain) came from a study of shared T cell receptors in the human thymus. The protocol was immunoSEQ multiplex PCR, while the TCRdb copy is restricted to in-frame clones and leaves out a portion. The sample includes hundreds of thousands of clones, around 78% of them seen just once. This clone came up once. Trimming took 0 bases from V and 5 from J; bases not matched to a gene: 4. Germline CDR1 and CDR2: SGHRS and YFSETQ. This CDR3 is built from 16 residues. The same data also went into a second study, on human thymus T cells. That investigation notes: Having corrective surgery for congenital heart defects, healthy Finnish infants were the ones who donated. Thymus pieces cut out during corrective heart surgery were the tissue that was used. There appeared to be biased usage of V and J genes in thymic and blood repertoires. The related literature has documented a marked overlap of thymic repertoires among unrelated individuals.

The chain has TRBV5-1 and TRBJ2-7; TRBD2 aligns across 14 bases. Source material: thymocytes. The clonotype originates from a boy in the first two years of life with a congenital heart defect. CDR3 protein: CASSLVGTSGSHEQYF. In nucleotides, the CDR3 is TGCGCCAGCAGCTTGGTAGGGACTAGCGGGAGCCACGAGCAGTACTTC. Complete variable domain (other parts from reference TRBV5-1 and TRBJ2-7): KAGVTQTPRYLIKTRGQQVTLSCSPISGHRSVSWYQQTPGQGLQFLFEYFSETQRNKGNFPGRFSGRQFSNSRSEMNVSTLELGDSALYLCASSLVGTSGSHEQYFGPGTRLTVT.